The TCR beta chain described here comes from a study of blood T cell repertoires in COVID-19. The CDR3 runs to 14 residues. V gave up 0 bases and J gave up 9 bases; unmatched junction bases: 8. Germline-derived CDR1 and CDR2 are SGHRS and YFSETQ. Original processing notes: Estimation of nucleated cell counts relied on the amplification of reference gene primers. Only in-frame clones appear in the TCRdb table, and some are missing; sequencing was by immunoSEQ multiplex PCR. V, J and clone size are taken as reported in that table, and D and trimming were inferred from the DNA itself. Of 360,000 or so clones listed, under 85% are singletons. The study drew participants aged roughly 18 to 95 years from under 30 US areas.

Sequenced sample: PBMCs or T cells enriched from blood (not recorded which). V is TRBV5-1 and J is TRBJ1-1; 7 bases are a match to TRBD1. The sequence was obtained from a woman in her fifties or sixties who had recovered from COVID-19. This CDR3 reads CASSLGARGEQAFF. The CDR3 DNA is TGCGCCAGCAGCTTGGGGGCCAGGGGGGAACAAGCTTTCTTT.